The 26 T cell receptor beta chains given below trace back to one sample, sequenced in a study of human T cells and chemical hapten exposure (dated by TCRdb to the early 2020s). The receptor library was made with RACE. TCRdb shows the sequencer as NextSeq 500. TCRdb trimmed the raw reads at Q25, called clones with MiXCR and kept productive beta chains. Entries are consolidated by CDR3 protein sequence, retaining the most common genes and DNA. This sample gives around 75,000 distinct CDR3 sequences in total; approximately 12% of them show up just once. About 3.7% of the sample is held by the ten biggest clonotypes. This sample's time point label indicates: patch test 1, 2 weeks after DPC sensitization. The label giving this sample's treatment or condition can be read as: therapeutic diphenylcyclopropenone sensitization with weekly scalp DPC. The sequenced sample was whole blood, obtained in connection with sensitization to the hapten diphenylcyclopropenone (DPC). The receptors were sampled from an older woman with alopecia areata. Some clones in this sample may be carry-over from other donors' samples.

The CDR3 DNA sequence: TGTGCCAGCAGTTTTGAGACAGGGGGCTCCAACATTCAGTACTTC. It yields the protein CASSFETGGSNIQYF. This chain links TRBV27 with TRBJ2-4, with 10 bases matching TRBD1. The CDR3 spans 15 residues. In germline, CDR1 is MNHEY, CDR2 SMNVEV (reference sequence). Unmatched junction bases numbered 6, after V lost 3 bases and J lost 7 bases.

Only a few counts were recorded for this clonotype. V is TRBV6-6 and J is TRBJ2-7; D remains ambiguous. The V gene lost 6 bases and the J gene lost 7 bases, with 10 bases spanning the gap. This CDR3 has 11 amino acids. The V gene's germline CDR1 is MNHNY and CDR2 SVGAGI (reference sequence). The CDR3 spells CASRLGREQYF. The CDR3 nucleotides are TGTGCCAGCAGACTCGGTCGGGAGCAGTACTTC.

CDR3 region: CAISESTGGKGYTF. The CDR3 DNA reads TGTGCCATCAGTGAGTCGACAGGAGGTAAAGGCTACACCTTC. The chain uses TRBV10-3 and TRBJ1-2; possibly TRBD1 for D (6 bases). CDR3 length equals 14 residues. V lost 0 bases to trimming and J lost 8 bases, with 13 bases between them. From germline, CDR1 is ENHRY and CDR2 SYGVKD.

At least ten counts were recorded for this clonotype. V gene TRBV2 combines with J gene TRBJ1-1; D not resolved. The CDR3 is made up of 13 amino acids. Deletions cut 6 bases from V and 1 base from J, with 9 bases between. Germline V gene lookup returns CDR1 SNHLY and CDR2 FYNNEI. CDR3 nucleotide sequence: TGTGCCAGCAGGGACCCAGAGAACACTGAAGCTTTCTTT. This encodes CASRDPENTEAFF. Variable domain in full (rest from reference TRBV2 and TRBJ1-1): EPEVTQTPSHQVTQMGQEVILRCVPISNHLYFYWYRQILGQKVEFLVSFYNNEISEKSEIFDDQFSVERPDGSNFTLKIRSTKLEDSAMYFCASRDPENTEAFFGQGTRLTVV.

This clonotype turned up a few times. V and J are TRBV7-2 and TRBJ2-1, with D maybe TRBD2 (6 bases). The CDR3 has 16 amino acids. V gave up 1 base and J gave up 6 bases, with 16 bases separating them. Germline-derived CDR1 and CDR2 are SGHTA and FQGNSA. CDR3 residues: CASSLVGGLAGNEQFF. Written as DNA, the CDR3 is TGTGCCAGCAGCTTAGTAGGAGGGTTGGCAGGCAATGAGCAGTTCTTC.

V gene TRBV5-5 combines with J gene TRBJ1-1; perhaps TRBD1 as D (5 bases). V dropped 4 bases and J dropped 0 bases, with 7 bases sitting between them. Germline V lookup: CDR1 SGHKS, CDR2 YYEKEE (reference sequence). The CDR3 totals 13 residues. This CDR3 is CASSVTVNTEAFF. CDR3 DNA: TGTGCCAGCAGCGTGACAGTGAACACTGAAGCTTTCTTT.

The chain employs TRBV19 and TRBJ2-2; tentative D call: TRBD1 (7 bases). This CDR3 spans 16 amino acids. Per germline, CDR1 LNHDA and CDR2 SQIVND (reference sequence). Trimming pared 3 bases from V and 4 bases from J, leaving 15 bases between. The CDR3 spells CASSINAQGGTGELFF. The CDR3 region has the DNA TGTGCCAGTAGTATTAATGCCCAGGGGGGCACCGGGGAGCTGTTTTTT.

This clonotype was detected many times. Here the CDR3 DNA reads TGTGCCAGCTCACCCCGCCGGGACAGGGTAACAGATACGCAGTATTTT. Translating gives CASSPRRDRVTDTQYF. The chain employs TRBV18 and TRBJ2-3; 9 bases line up with TRBD1. J gave up 3 bases and V 3 bases, and 7 bases lay outside the gene matches. Per the germline V gene, CDR1 is KGHSH and CDR2 is LQKENI. The CDR3 consists of 16 residues.

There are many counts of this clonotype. In DNA, the CDR3 is TGTGCCAGCTCACCAAATCCGGGCCCCATGAACACTGAAGCTTTCTTT. Encoded protein: CASSPNPGPMNTEAFF. This chain connects TRBV18 to TRBJ1-1; no firm D call. The CDR3 covers 16 residues. CDR1 is KGHSH, CDR2 LQKENI, per germline. V was pared by 2 bases and J by 0 bases, with 13 bases between.

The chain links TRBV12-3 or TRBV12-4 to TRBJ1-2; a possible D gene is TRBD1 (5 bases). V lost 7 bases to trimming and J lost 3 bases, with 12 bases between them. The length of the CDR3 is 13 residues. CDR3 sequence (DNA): TGTGCCAGCACGCTGGGGACCTACTATGGCTACACCTTC. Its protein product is CASTLGTYYGYTF.

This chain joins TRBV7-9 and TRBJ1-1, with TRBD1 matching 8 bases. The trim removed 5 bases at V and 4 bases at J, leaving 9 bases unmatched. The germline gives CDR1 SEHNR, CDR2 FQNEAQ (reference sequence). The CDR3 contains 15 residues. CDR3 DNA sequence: TGTGCCAGCAGCCCCACCCTGACAGGGGCCACTGAAGCTTTCTTT. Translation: CASSPTLTGATEAFF.

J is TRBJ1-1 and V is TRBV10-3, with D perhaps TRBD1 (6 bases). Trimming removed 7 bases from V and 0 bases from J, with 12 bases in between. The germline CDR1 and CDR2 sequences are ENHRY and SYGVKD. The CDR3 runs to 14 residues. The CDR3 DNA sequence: TGTGCCATCAACGGACAGCCCATGAACACTGAAGCTTTCTTT. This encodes CAINGQPMNTEAFF.

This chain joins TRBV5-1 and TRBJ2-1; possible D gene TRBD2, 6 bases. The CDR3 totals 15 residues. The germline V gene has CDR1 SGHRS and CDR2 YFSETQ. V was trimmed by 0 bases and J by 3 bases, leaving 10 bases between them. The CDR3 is CASSLGQGGYNEQFF. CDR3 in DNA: TGCGCCAGCAGCTTGGGCCAGGGAGGCTACAATGAGCAGTTCTTC.

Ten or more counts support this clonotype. CDR3 in amino acids: CASSPQVTGNSPLHF. Here the CDR3 DNA reads TGTGCCAGCAGCCCCCAAGTCACCGGGAATTCACCCCTCCACTTT. The chain combines TRBV7-9 with TRBJ1-6; no clear D gene. The germline CDR1 and CDR2 sequences are SEHNR and FQNEAQ (reference sequence). V was shortened by 5 bases and J by 7 bases, with 15 bases between the two germline ends. The CDR3 totals 15 residues. Filled out from reference TRBV7-9 and TRBJ1-6, the complete variable domain reads DTGVSQNPRHKITKRGQNVTFRCDPISEHNRLYWYRQTLGQGPEFLTYFQNEAQLEKSRLLSDRFSAERPKGSFSTLEIQRTEQGDSAMYLCASSPQVTGNSPLHFGNGTRLTVT.

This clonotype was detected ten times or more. Written as DNA, the CDR3 is TGTGCCAGCAGCTTAGTATTCGCCCTGACCACTGAAGCTTTCTTT. This sequence encodes CASSLVFALTTEAFF. V gene TRBV7-9 combines with J gene TRBJ1-1; D gene unclear. There are 15 residues in the CDR3. V gave up 1 base and J gave up 4 bases, with 13 bases separating them. Germline V lookup: CDR1 SEHNR, CDR2 FQNEAQ (reference sequence).

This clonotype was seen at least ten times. The CDR3 loop reads CSASGGTPEDEKLFF. In DNA, the CDR3 is TGCAGTGCTAGCGGGGGGACACCTGAGGACGAAAAACTGTTTTTT. The genes are TRBV20-1 and TRBJ1-4; possible D gene TRBD1, 6 bases. Trimming stripped 3 bases from V and 8 bases from J, with 19 bases between. Germline V gives CDR1 DFQATT, CDR2 SNEGSKA (reference sequence). The CDR3 totals 15 residues.

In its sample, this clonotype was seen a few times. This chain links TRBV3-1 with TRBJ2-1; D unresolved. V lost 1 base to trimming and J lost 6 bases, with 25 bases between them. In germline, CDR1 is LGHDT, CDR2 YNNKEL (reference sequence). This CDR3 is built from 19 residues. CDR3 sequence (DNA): TGTGCCAGCAGCCAAGGGACCCTGGGGAACCGTAGATTCCCCAATGAGCAGTTCTTC. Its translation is CASSQGTLGNRRFPNEQFF.

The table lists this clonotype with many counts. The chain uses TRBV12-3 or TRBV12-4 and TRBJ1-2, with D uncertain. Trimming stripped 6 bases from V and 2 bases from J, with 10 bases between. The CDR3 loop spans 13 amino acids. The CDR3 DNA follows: TGTGCCAGCAGCCCGGACGGGAACTATGGCTACACCTTC. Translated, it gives CASSPDGNYGYTF.

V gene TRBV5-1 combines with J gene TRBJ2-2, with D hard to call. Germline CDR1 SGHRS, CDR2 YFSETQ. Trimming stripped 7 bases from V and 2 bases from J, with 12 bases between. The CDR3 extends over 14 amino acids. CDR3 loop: CASRRLANTGELFF. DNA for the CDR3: TGCGCCAGCCGAAGACTGGCAAACACCGGGGAGCTGTTTTTT.

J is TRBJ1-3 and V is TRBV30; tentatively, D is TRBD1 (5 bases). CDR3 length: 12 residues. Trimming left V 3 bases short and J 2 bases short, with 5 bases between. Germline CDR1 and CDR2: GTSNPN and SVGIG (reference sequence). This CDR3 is CAWRTAGNTIYF. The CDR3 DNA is TGTGCCTGGAGGACAGCTGGAAACACCATATATTTT. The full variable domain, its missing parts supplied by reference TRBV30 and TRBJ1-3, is SQTIHQWPATLVQPVGSPLSLECTVEGTSNPNLYWYRQAAGRGLQLLFYSVGIGQISSEVPQNLSASRPQDRQFILSSKKLLLSDSGFYLCAWRTAGNTIYFGEGSWLTVV.

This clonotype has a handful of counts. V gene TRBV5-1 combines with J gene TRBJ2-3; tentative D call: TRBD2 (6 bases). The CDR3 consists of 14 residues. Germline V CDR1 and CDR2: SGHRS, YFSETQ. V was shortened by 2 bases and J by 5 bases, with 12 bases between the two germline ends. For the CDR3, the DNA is TGCGCCAGCAGCTTCGGAGGGGCGATAGATACGCAGTATTTT. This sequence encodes CASSFGGAIDTQYF.

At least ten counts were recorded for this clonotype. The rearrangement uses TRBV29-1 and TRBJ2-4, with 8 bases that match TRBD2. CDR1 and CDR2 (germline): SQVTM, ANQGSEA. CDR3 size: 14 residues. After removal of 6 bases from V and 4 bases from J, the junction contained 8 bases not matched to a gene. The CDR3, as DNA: TGCAGCGTCCGCCGGACTAGCTTTAAAAACATTCAGTACTTC. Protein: CSVRRTSFKNIQYF.

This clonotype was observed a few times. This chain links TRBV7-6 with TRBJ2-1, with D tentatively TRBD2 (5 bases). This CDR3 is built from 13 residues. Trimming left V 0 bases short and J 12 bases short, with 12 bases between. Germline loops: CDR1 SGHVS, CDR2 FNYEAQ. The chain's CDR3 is CASSLAKEAGQFF. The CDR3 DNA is TGTGCCAGCAGCTTAGCGAAGGAGGCAGGGCAGTTCTTC.

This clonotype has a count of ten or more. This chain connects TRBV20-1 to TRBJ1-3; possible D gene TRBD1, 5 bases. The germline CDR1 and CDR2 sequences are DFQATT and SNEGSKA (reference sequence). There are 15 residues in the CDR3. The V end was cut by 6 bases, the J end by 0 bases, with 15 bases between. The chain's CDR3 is CSASRDATSGNTIYF. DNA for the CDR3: TGCAGTGCCTCACGGGACGCCACCTCTGGAAACACCATATATTTT.

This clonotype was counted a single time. The CDR3 region is CASSLSGVSEKLFF. The DNA of the CDR3 is TGTGCCAGCAGCTTATCAGGGGTTTCGGAAAAACTGTTTTTT. The chain joins TRBV7-2 to TRBJ1-4; D is perhaps TRBD1 (6 bases). The CDR3 extends over 14 amino acids. The V gene's germline CDR1 is SGHTA and CDR2 FQGNSA. The ends were cut back, 2 bases at V and 8 bases at J, with 12 bases in the middle.

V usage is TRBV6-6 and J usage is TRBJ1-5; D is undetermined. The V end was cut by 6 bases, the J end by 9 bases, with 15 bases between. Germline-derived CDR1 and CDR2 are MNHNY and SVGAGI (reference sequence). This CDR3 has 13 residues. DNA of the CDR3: TGTGCCAGCAGCCCGCCAGCCGGGTGGCCCCAGCATTTT. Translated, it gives CASSPPAGWPQHF.